The 10 T cell receptor beta chains in this list originate from one sample, sequenced in a study of blood T cell repertoires in COVID-19. Clones were read by immunoSEQ multiplex PCR, and TCRdb kept only the in-frame ones, dropping some. Here the sample spans tens of thousands of clones, 85% being singletons. Sample: peripheral blood. The receptors were gathered from a woman aged 55-75 years with active COVID-19.

The chain links TRBV6-5 to TRBJ1-1, with TRBD1 identical over 9 bases. Germline loops: CDR1 MNHEY, CDR2 SVGAGI. The CDR3 has 13 amino acids. The V segment lost 8 bases and the J segment 1 base; nucleotides outside the gene matches: 2. CDR3 amino acids: CASRTGENTEAFF. DNA for the CDR3: TGTGCCAGCCGGACAGGGGAGAACACTGAAGCTTTCTTT.

The chain recombines TRBV3-1 (or the pseudogene TRBV3-2) with TRBJ2-7; TRBD2 matches 11 bases. Germline CDR1 reads LGHDT; CDR2 reads YNNKEL (reference sequence). The CDR3 consists of 15 residues. The trim removed 6 bases at V and 5 bases at J, leaving 9 bases unmatched. CDR3 coding DNA: TGTGCCAGCAGTAGGCGACTAGCGGGATACAACGAGCAGTACTTC. It is translated as CASSRRLAGYNEQYF.

This chain joins TRBV5-8 and TRBJ2-1; TRBD1 matches 7 bases. CDR3 size: 14 residues. V was pared by 2 bases and J by 4 bases, with 3 bases of the junction left unmatched. Germline V gene lookup returns CDR1 SGHTS and CDR2 YDEGEE. In nucleotides, the CDR3 is TGTGCCAGCAGCTTTCACAGGGGATACAATGAGCAGTTCTTC. Encoded protein: CASSFHRGYNEQFF.

This sequence joins TRBV28 and TRBJ1-1; D remains ambiguous. This CDR3 has 13 amino acids. V was clipped by 6 bases and J by 1 base, with 9 bases between them. Per germline, CDR1 MDHEN and CDR2 SYDVKM. Written as DNA, the CDR3 is TGTGCCAGCAGGCGGGTTTCGAACACTGAAGCTTTCTTT. Protein: CASRRVSNTEAFF.

The chain links TRBV7-9 to TRBJ1-1; TRBD1 is a possible D gene (5 bases). Trimming took off 5 bases at V and 1 base at J, with 8 bases between the two ends. This CDR3 contains 13 residues. Germline CDR1 reads SEHNR; CDR2 reads FQNEAQ (reference sequence). The CDR3 is CASSSDRNTEAFF. The CDR3 bases are TGTGCCAGCAGCAGCGACAGGAACACTGAAGCTTTCTTT.

The gene calls are TRBV27 and TRBJ2-6; 7 bases are shared with TRBD2. The ends lost 1 base at V and 4 bases at J; junction bases unmatched: 10. The CDR3 consists of 18 residues. Germline V gene data show CDR1 as MNHEY and CDR2 as SMNVEV (reference sequence). The CDR3 DNA is TGTGCCAGCAGTTTATTTTCGGCGGGAGCTTCAGGGGCCAACGTCCTGACTTTC. This encodes CASSLFSAGASGANVLTF.

The gene calls are TRBV30 and TRBJ2-3; unclear D gene. The CDR3 has 14 amino acids. Trimming cost V 0 bases and J 8 bases, with 15 bases left between them. The germline V gene encodes CDR1 GTSNPN and CDR2 SVGIG (reference sequence). The chain's CDR3 is CAWSVRMEKATQYF. Here the CDR3 DNA reads TGTGCCTGGAGTGTACGAATGGAGAAAGCTACGCAGTATTTT.

The chain joins TRBV5-1 to TRBJ2-2; TRBD1 aligns across 8 bases. Germline CDR1 and CDR2: SGHRS and YFSETQ. CDR3 size: 15 residues. V shed 5 bases, J shed 2 bases, and the junction held 5 bases outside the gene matches. The CDR3 region is CASSADRVNTGELFF. DNA for the CDR3: TGCGCCAGCAGTGCGGACAGGGTTAACACCGGGGAGCTGTTTTTT.

The rearrangement links TRBV2 to TRBJ1-6; D call uncertain. Per germline, CDR1 SNHLY and CDR2 FYNNEI. This CDR3 contains 16 residues. Trimming left V 0 bases short and J 9 bases short, with 15 bases between. The CDR3 loop is CASSEAGLPGGSPLHF. Here the CDR3 DNA reads TGTGCCAGCAGTGAAGCGGGCCTCCCGGGAGGTTCACCCCTCCACTTT.

The chain has TRBV7-9 and TRBJ2-3; 8 bases map to TRBD2. The V gene's germline CDR1 is SEHNR and CDR2 FQNEAQ (reference sequence). V lost 7 bases, J lost 3 bases, and 6 bases stayed unmatched. CDR3 length: 14 amino acids. CDR3 bases: TGTGCCAGCACTACGGGGGGGACGACAGATACGCAGTATTTT. The encoded protein is CASTTGGTTDTQYF. The variable domain in full, completed from reference TRBV7-9 and TRBJ2-3, reads DTGVSQNPRHKITKRGQNVTFRCDPISEHNRLYWYRQTLGQGPEFLTYFQNEAQLEKSRLLSDRFSAERPKGSFSTLEIQRTEQGDSAMYLCASTTGGTTDTQYFGPGTRLTVL.